Following are 23 T cell receptor beta chains from one sample sequenced in a study of T cell repertoires in cytomegalovirus infection. Antigen specificity for these receptors is unknown. TCRdb reanalysed the reads using MiXCR and keeps one entry per CDR3 protein. Among 700,000 to 850,000 distinct CDR3 sequences listed, less than 35% were seen once. Sequencing used cultured CD8+ T cells from PBMCs, obtained from culture after CMV antigen stimulation. These receptors all stem from a human donor in good health (CMV status not recorded). Some clones in this sample may be carry-over from other donors' samples.

This clonotype has ten or more counts. CDR3 in DNA: TGTGCCAGCAGTCCCAGGTACGAGCAGTACTTC. Protein: CASSPRYEQYF. This chain uses TRBV12-3 or TRBV12-4 with TRBJ2-7, with unresolved D. The CDR3 extends over 11 amino acids. V lost 5 bases and J 4 bases, leaving 6 bases between the germline ends.

This clonotype was seen more than once but under ten times. The chain employs TRBV6-1 and TRBJ2-3; tentative D call: TRBD1 (6 bases). V was cut by 8 bases and J by 0 bases, with 12 bases left in between. Looked up from germline, CDR1 is MNHNS and CDR2 is SASEGT. The CDR3 contains 14 residues. As DNA, the CDR3 is TGTGCCAGCCGGACAGCTGGGAGCACAGATACGCAGTATTTT. It encodes CASRTAGSTDTQYF.

The chain is built from TRBV18 and TRBJ2-7; D is unclear. Per germline, CDR1 KGHSH and CDR2 LQKENI. Trimming took off 0 bases at V and 4 bases at J, with 7 bases between the two ends. The CDR3 length is 13 residues. The CDR3 DNA sequence: TGTGCCAGCTCACCACCTGCCCGGTACGAGCAGTACTTC. It translates to CASSPPARYEQYF.

The chain recombines TRBV27 with TRBJ2-2; the D is unclear. The CDR3 consists of 15 residues. The germline V gene has CDR1 MNHEY and CDR2 SMNVEV (reference sequence). The V and J ends lost 3 bases and 3 bases respectively, with 11 bases between them. CDR3 region: CASSFFRTDTGELFF. The CDR3 DNA reads as TGTGCCAGCAGTTTTTTCCGCACGGACACCGGGGAGCTGTTTTTT.

This clonotype was seen only a few times. This chain links TRBV20-1 with TRBJ2-3; 11 nucleotides align to TRBD2. The CDR3 has 16 amino acids. V shed 5 bases and J 1 base; nucleotides not matched to a gene: 8. In germline, CDR1 is DFQATT, CDR2 SNEGSKA (reference sequence). CDR3 residues: CSAESRTSGRTDTQYF. CDR3 bases: TGCAGTGCTGAGTCGCGGACTAGCGGGCGCACAGATACGCAGTATTTT.

This CDR3 reads CATSSRTGAYNEQFF. The DNA of the CDR3 is TGTGCCACCAGTTCGAGGACAGGGGCGTACAATGAGCAGTTCTTC. The chain uses TRBV24-1 and TRBJ2-1; 9 nucleotides line up with TRBD1. The CDR3 contains 15 residues. Trimming removed 6 bases from V and 4 bases from J; junction bases left unmatched: 6. Germline CDR1 reads KGHDR; CDR2 reads SFDVKD.

V usage is TRBV6-2 or TRBV6-3 and J usage is TRBJ1-1, with D hard to call. Germline loops: CDR1 MNHEY, CDR2 SVGEGT. The CDR3 spans 11 residues. The V and J ends lost 10 bases and 8 bases respectively, with 14 bases between them. The CDR3 protein is CATLGMPEAFF. CDR3 sequence (DNA): TGTGCCACCCTAGGGATGCCCGAAGCTTTCTTT.

The rearrangement uses TRBV12-3 or TRBV12-4 and TRBJ1-2; D is uncertain. The CDR3 is made up of 14 amino acids. Between the trimmed V and J ends, which lost 1 base and 4 bases, there was a span of 10 bases. CDR3 bases: TGTGCCAGCAGTTTAGGATTAGATGCCTATGGCTACACCTTC. Its protein is CASSLGLDAYGYTF.

This clonotype was seen only a few times. The chain is built from TRBV19 and TRBJ2-7, with D possibly being TRBD2 (6 bases). CDR1 is LNHDA, CDR2 SQIVND, per germline (reference sequence). The CDR3 extends over 14 amino acids. Trimming removed 6 bases from V and 3 bases from J, with 15 bases in between. The CDR3 bases are TGTGCCAGTAGGCCGGCGGCGGGGCACTACGAGCAGTACGTC. Amino acids: CASRPAAGHYEQYV.

In this sample, this clonotype turned up a few times. J is TRBJ2-1 and V is TRBV4-1, with a tentative D call TRBD2 (6 bases). Trimming left V 0 bases short and J 4 bases short, with 10 bases between. This CDR3 is 15 amino acids long. Germline CDR1 is MGHRA and CDR2 is YSYEKL. The CDR3 DNA sequence: TGCGCCAGCAGCCAAGACCGCGGGGAATACAATGAGCAGTTCTTC. It translates to CASSQDRGEYNEQFF.

The rearrangement uses TRBV6-6 and TRBJ2-2, with 10 bases that match TRBD1. Unmatched junction bases numbered 3, after V lost 2 bases and J lost 3 bases. The length of the CDR3 is 16 residues. Germline CDR1 reads MNHNY; CDR2 reads SVGAGI (reference sequence). The CDR3: CASSYRDRGHTGELFF. CDR3 DNA sequence: TGTGCCAGCAGTTACCGAGACAGGGGGCACACCGGGGAGCTGTTTTTT.

A word on this clonotype: Since a much larger clone is just one base distant, this may be a read error. The rearrangement links TRBV7-9 to TRBJ2-3; D may be TRBD1 (6 bases). The better agreement between TRBJ1-5 and the DNA end casts doubt on the J call. Germline V gene sequence: CDR1 SEHNR, CDR2 FQNEAQ (reference sequence). The CDR3 totals 19 residues. The CDR3: CASSPRSASGGLLADTQHF. In nucleotides, the CDR3 is TGTGCCAGCAGTCCACGGTCGGCTAGCGGGGGCCTCTTGGCAGATACGCAGCATTTT.

The chain uses TRBV12-3 or TRBV12-4 and TRBJ2-7; 7 nucleotides align to TRBD1. The length of the CDR3 is 15 residues. The V segment lost 7 bases and the J segment 3 bases; nucleotides outside the gene matches: 12. CDR3 loop: CASTLTGTLYYEQYF. The CDR3 DNA follows: TGTGCCAGCACCTTGACAGGGACCCTCTACTACGAGCAGTACTTC.

This clonotype was seen once. The chain is built from TRBV2 and TRBJ2-3; 7 bases line up with TRBD1. The CDR3 length is 15 residues. From germline, CDR1 is SNHLY and CDR2 FYNNEI. Germline trimming cut 1 base from V and 3 bases from J; bases unmatched to any gene: 4. In DNA, the CDR3 is TGTGCCAGCAGTGAAGGAGGGGGCCGGACAGATACGCAGTATTTT. It yields the protein CASSEGGGRTDTQYF.

This clonotype was recorded a few times. The gene calls are TRBV27 and TRBJ2-3; 11 nucleotides agree with TRBD2. Germline-derived CDR1 and CDR2 are MNHEY and SMNVEV (reference sequence). This CDR3 spans 16 amino acids. The V segment lost 8 bases and the J segment 6 bases; nucleotides outside the gene matches: 13. In nucleotides, the CDR3 is TGTGCCAGCCACCCCTTTAGCGGGGGGGCCTCGGATACGCAGTATTTT. It encodes CASHPFSGGASDTQYF.

The chain links TRBV7-9 to TRBJ1-2; 12 nucleotides line up with TRBD1. J was trimmed by 6 bases and V by 5 bases; bases with no gene match: 10. The CDR3 spans 16 residues. CDR1 is SEHNR and CDR2 is FQNEAQ in the germline V gene (reference sequence). The CDR3: CASSGPGTGGADGYTF. In DNA, the CDR3 is TGTGCCAGCAGCGGGCCGGGGACAGGGGGCGCGGATGGCTACACCTTC. The full variable domain, completed using reference TRBV7-9 and TRBJ1-2, is DTGVSQNPRHKITKRGQNVTFRCDPISEHNRLYWYRQTLGQGPEFLTYFQNEAQLEKSRLLSDRFSAERPKGSFSTLEIQRTEQGDSAMYLCASSGPGTGGADGYTFGSGTRLTVV.

Worth noting for this clonotype: At one end the junction does not follow the germline gene, possibly because of a read error. V gene TRBV9 combines with J gene TRBJ1-2; possibly TRBD1 for D (6 bases). CDR1 is SGDLS, CDR2 YYNGEE, per germline. The CDR3 is 12 residues long. The CDR3 DNA is TGTGCAAGCAGCGTAGGGGGGGACGGCTACACCTTC. It translates to CASSVGGDGYTF. Based on the CDR3 plus reference TRBV9 and TRBJ1-2, the full variable domain is DSGVTQTPKHLITATGQRVTLRCSPRSGDLSVYWYQQSLDQGLQFLIQYYNGEERAKGNILERFSAQQFPDLHSELNLSSLELGDSALYFCASSVGGDGYTFGSGTRLTVV.

This clonotype was counted only a few times. This chain uses TRBV3-1 with TRBJ1-4; unclear D gene. Trimming shortened V by 6 bases and J by 13 bases, and 12 bases separated the two germline ends. Germline CDR1 is LGHDT and CDR2 is YNNKEL (reference sequence). CDR3 length equals 11 residues. CDR3: CASSTGRSLFF. The CDR3 DNA follows: TGTGCCAGCAGTACGGGTCGTTCACTGTTTTTT.

The chain employs TRBV20-1 and TRBJ1-2, with 9 bases aligning to TRBD1. CDR1 is DFQATT and CDR2 is SNEGSKA in the germline V gene (reference sequence). There are 13 residues in the CDR3. CDR3 region: CRLRTGEDYGYTF. CDR3 sequence (DNA): TGCAGACTGAGGACAGGGGAAGACTATGGCTACACCTTC.

V gene TRBV7-4 combines with J gene TRBJ2-1; TRBD1 might be the D (7 bases). In germline, CDR1 is SGHVT, CDR2 SQSDAQ. Trimming shortened V by 4 bases and J by 10 bases, and 14 bases separated the two germline ends. This CDR3 region has 13 residues. The CDR3 reads CASSSDRRVEQFF. The CDR3 DNA sequence: TGTGCCAGCAGCTCGGACAGGAGGGTGGAGCAGTTCTTC.

About this clonotype itself: Likely a read error: the CDR3 ends without its conserved phenylalanine or tryptophan. This chain connects TRBV4-1 to TRBJ2-1; 8 nucleotides match TRBD1. This CDR3 is built from 15 residues. The ends lost 3 bases at V and 3 bases at J; junction bases unmatched: 4. Germline V gene sequence: CDR1 MGHRA, CDR2 YSYEKL. CDR3 DNA: TGCGCCAGCAGCCAGGTGGGACAGGACTACAATGAGCAGTTCTCC. It encodes CASSQVGQDYNEQFS.

Points on this clonotype: Since the CDR3 does not end with the conserved phenylalanine or tryptophan, this likely comes from a read error. The chain has TRBV7-2 and TRBJ1-3; D ambiguous. Trimming took 1 base from V and 0 from J, leaving 4 bases between them. CDR1 SGHTA and CDR2 FQGNSA come from the germline V gene. The CDR3 has 14 residues. CDR3 residues: CASSLGGSGNTIYL. The CDR3 nucleotides are TGTGCCAGCAGCTTAGGGGGCTCTGGAAACACCATATATCTT.

The rearrangement links TRBV4-3 to TRBJ1-1; possible D gene TRBD1, 5 bases. Trimming took 0 bases from V and 5 from J, leaving 13 bases between them. CDR1 and CDR2 (germline): LGHNA, YSLEER. This CDR3 spans 15 amino acids. The CDR3 loop reads CASSQDRGVGTEAFF. The CDR3 bases are TGCGCCAGCAGCCAAGATCGAGGGGTAGGAACTGAAGCTTTCTTT.